Listed below are T cell receptor beta chains from one sample, sequenced in a study of T cell responses to AZD1222 COVID-19 vaccine. The assay was immunoSEQ multiplex PCR, and TCRdb's table has in-frame clones only and misses some. The sample holds roughly 120,000 clones, roughly 84% seen once. The material was peripheral blood, obtained on day 0 of AZD1222 vaccination. The receptors come from an adult in good health. The CDR3 runs from the conserved cysteine through the conserved F or W.

CDR3,J,V
CASSWQTFYEQYF,TRBJ2-7,TRBV2
CASSGQGGSGGNLHF,TRBJ1-6,TRBV10-1
CASSLQVGQSYGYTF,TRBJ1-2,TRBV7-2
CASILTTLVGTEAFF,TRBJ1-1,TRBV21-1
CASSLRQVLSYEQYF,TRBJ2-7,TRBV7-3
CASTVEVGTSGEGANVLTF,TRBJ2-6,TRBV19
CASLGTLPLVYGYTF,TRBJ1-2,TRBV6-5
CASSLMGGGADEQYF,TRBJ2-7,TRBV7-9
CSVVSSDRENTEAFF,TRBJ1-1,TRBV29-1
CASSFGTDYTGELFF,TRBJ2-2,TRBV7-9
CASSLVQGAYGYTF,TRBJ1-2,TRBV11-2
CASSQHAGGASPLHF,TRBJ1-6,TRBV7-2
CASTRAGVTTNEKLFF,TRBJ1-4,TRBV19
CASSYSGGGANVLTF,TRBJ2-6,TRBV6-5
CASSYREYSGNTIYF,TRBJ1-3,TRBV11-2
CSASGTYEQYF,TRBJ2-7,TRBV20-1
CASSFGGTDTQYF,TRBJ2-3,TRBV12-3/TRBV12-4
CASSRLYNEQFF,TRBJ2-1,TRBV3-1/TRBV3-2
CASSFGQGPGNTIYF,TRBJ1-3,TRBV5-4
CASSRESGANVLTF,TRBJ2-6,TRBV2
CASSRLPWGQGAGEQYF,TRBJ2-7,TRBV4-1
CASSKGGAGGWAEQYF,TRBJ2-7,TRBV7-9
CASSQVLRLAGGPVGNEQFF,TRBJ2-1,TRBV4-2
CASSPGTASTDTQYF,TRBJ2-3,TRBV2
CASSQIGRRGQETQYF,TRBJ2-5,TRBV4-1
CASSQGPTTVIAKNIQYF,TRBJ2-4,TRBV4-1
CASSIDLHQNTEAFF,TRBJ1-1,TRBV19
CASSEVASGQETQYF,TRBJ2-5,TRBV2
CASSPLREAYGYTF,TRBJ1-2,TRBV18
CASSAGFFRRSGANVLTF,TRBJ2-6,TRBV9
CASSLNYEGQYF,TRBJ2-7,TRBV5-6
CASSPGLDEQYF,TRBJ2-7,TRBV7-9
CASSLDLGRGHSGYTF,TRBJ1-2,TRBV11-3
CASSPPGGSTDTQYF,TRBJ2-3,TRBV18
CASTGGTRNQPQHF,TRBJ1-5,TRBV2
CASSSFSGENTGELFF,TRBJ2-2,TRBV27
CASSLTDYEQYF,TRBJ2-7,TRBV7-8
CASSYGSSHEQYF,TRBJ2-7,TRBV6-5
CASSFGTNKGYTF,TRBJ1-2,TRBV6-5
CASSSGETQYF,TRBJ2-5,TRBV6-2/TRBV6-3